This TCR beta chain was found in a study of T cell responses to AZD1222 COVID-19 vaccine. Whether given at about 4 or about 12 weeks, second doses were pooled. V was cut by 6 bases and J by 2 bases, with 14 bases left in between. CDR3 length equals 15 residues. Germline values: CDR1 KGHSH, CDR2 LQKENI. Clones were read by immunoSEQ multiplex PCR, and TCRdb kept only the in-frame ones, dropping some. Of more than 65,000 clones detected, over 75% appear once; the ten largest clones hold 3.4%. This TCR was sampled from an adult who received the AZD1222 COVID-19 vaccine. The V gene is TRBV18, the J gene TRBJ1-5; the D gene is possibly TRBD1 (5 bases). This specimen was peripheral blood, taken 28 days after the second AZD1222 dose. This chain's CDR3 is CASSTGVSGNQPQHF. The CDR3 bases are TGTGCCAGCTCGACGGGGGTCTCTGGCAATCAGCCCCAGCATTTT.